Listed below are T cell receptor beta chains from one sample, sequenced in a study of T cells in Graves' hyperthyroidism and ophthalmopathy. TCRdb reprocessed the multiplex PCR reads with MiXCR, giving one entry per CDR3 protein. The sample shows fewer than 650,000 distinct CDR3 sequences, about 14% of them seen only once. What was sequenced was blood. The receptors were gathered from a woman aged 18-29 years with Graves' ophthalmopathy. Each CDR3 is given with its conserved first and last residue. A D gene is named only where the DNA matches it firmly. Clone size, where shown, is once, few, many, or a class for clones that have expanded.

j_gene: TRBJ1-2
d_gene: NA
abundance: NA
v_gene: TRBV2
CDR3aa: CANSRDAYGYTF
CDR3nt: TGTGCCAACTCCAGGGACGCGTATGGCTACACCTTC

j_gene: TRBJ1-2
d_gene: TRBD1
abundance: many
v_gene: TRBV27
CDR3aa: CASSPRMRGQPFNYGYTF
CDR3nt: TGTGCCAGCAGTCCGCGAATGAGGGGGCAGCCCTTCAACTATGGCTACACCTTC

j_gene: TRBJ2-1
d_gene: NA
abundance: many
v_gene: TRBV18
CDR3aa: CASSPGVSYNEQFF
CDR3nt: TGTGCCAGCTCGCCTGGGGTCTCCTACAATGAGCAGTTCTTC

j_gene: TRBJ1-1
d_gene: NA
abundance: few
v_gene: TRBV4-3
CDR3aa: CASSQDRTYTEAFF
CDR3nt: TGCGCCAGCAGCCAAGACAGGACATACACTGAAGCTTTCTTT

j_gene: TRBJ1-2
d_gene: TRBD1
abundance: many
v_gene: TRBV27
CDR3aa: CASSLFAGGTYGYTF
CDR3nt: TGTGCCAGCAGTTTATTCGCAGGGGGGACCTATGGCTACACCTTC

j_gene: TRBJ1-2
d_gene: NA
abundance: few
v_gene: TRBV27
CDR3aa: CASTITPLPGVNYGYTF
CDR3nt: TGTGCCAGCACCATTACCCCCCTCCCAGGGGTTAACTATGGCTACACCTTC

j_gene: TRBJ1-2
d_gene: NA
abundance: many
v_gene: TRBV12-3/TRBV12-4
CDR3aa: CASSFSARVHGYTF
CDR3nt: TGTGCCAGCAGTTTTTCCGCCAGGGTTCATGGCTACACCTTC

j_gene: TRBJ1-5
d_gene: NA
abundance: many
v_gene: TRBV2
CDR3aa: CASREDSGAHIGNQPQHF
CDR3nt: TGTGCCAGCAGGGAGGACAGTGGTGCCCATATTGGCAATCAGCCCCAGCATTTT

j_gene: TRBJ2-3
d_gene: NA
abundance: few
v_gene: TRBV27
CDR3aa: CASSFAASTDTQYF
CDR3nt: TGTGCCAGCAGTTTCGCAGCTAGCACAGATACGCAGTATTTT

j_gene: TRBJ2-7
d_gene: NA
abundance: NA
v_gene: TRBV19
CDR3aa: CASSIPTAINEQYF
CDR3nt: TGTGCCAGTAGTATTCCCACCGCCATTAACGAGCAGTACTTC

j_gene: TRBJ1-1
d_gene: NA
abundance: many
v_gene: TRBV5-5
CDR3aa: CASSRTVPLGTEAFF
CDR3nt: TGTGCCAGCAGCAGGACAGTACCTTTGGGCACTGAAGCTTTCTTT

j_gene: TRBJ2-6
d_gene: TRBD1
abundance: NA
v_gene: TRBV9
CDR3aa: CASSVEQGLAGANVLTF
CDR3nt: TGTGCCAGCAGCGTAGAACAGGGGCTAGCTGGGGCCAACGTCCTGACTTTC

j_gene: TRBJ2-1
d_gene: NA
abundance: many
v_gene: TRBV18
CDR3aa: CASSPPAQLGNEQFF
CDR3nt: TGTGCCAGCTCACCACCCGCTCAGTTGGGGAATGAGCAGTTCTTC

j_gene: TRBJ2-7
d_gene: TRBD1
abundance: many
v_gene: TRBV2
CDR3aa: CASSVSLGQGAYEQYF
CDR3nt: TGTGCCAGCAGTGTAAGCCTTGGACAGGGGGCTTACGAGCAGTACTTC

j_gene: TRBJ2-3
d_gene: NA
abundance: many
v_gene: TRBV3-1
CDR3aa: CASSQVARGDTQYF
CDR3nt: TGTGCCAGCAGCCAAGTGGCGAGAGGAGATACGCAGTATTTT

j_gene: TRBJ2-3
d_gene: NA
abundance: many
v_gene: TRBV29-1
CDR3aa: CSVGFQGYPPTDTQYF
CDR3nt: TGCAGCGTTGGATTTCAGGGTTACCCACCCACAGATACGCAGTATTTT

j_gene: TRBJ2-3
d_gene: NA
abundance: many
v_gene: TRBV18
CDR3aa: CASSPWSGTDTQYF
CDR3nt: TGTGCCAGCTCACCATGGTCAGGCACAGATACGCAGTATTTT

j_gene: TRBJ1-1
d_gene: NA
abundance: many
v_gene: TRBV28
CDR3aa: CASTRERAAYMNTEAFF
CDR3nt: TGTGCCAGCACTCGGGAGCGGGCCGCCTACATGAACACTGAAGCTTTCTTT

j_gene: TRBJ2-5
d_gene: NA
abundance: many
v_gene: TRBV14
CDR3aa: CASSQGRETQYF
CDR3nt: TGTGCCAGCAGCCAAGGGAGAGAGACCCAGTACTTC

j_gene: TRBJ2-7
d_gene: TRBD1
abundance: many
v_gene: TRBV11-2
CDR3aa: CASSLTGTESYEQYF
CDR3nt: TGTGCCAGCAGCCTTACCGGGACAGAATCCTACGAGCAGTACTTC

j_gene: TRBJ2-7
d_gene: TRBD2
abundance: many
v_gene: TRBV11-3
CDR3aa: CASREAASGRVPPSSYEQYF
CDR3nt: TGTGCCAGCAGGGAGGCGGCTAGCGGGAGAGTCCCCCCCTCCTCCTACGAGCAGTACTTC

j_gene: TRBJ1-6
d_gene: NA
abundance: few
v_gene: TRBV6-1
CDR3aa: CATLLGGTSSPLHF
CDR3nt: TGTGCCACCCTCCTGGGGGGGACCAGTTCACCCCTCCACTTT

j_gene: TRBJ2-1
d_gene: NA
abundance: NA
v_gene: TRBV24-1
CDR3aa: CATSDGLRGNEQFF
CDR3nt: TGTGCCACCAGTGATGGCCTTCGGGGCAATGAGCAGTTCTTC

j_gene: TRBJ1-5
d_gene: NA
abundance: few
v_gene: TRBV6-1
CDR3aa: CASRGVGNQPQHF
CDR3nt: TGTGCCAGCAGAGGGGTAGGCAATCAGCCCCAGCATTTT

j_gene: TRBJ2-1
d_gene: NA
abundance: NA
v_gene: TRBV19
CDR3aa: CASSIAYNEQFF
CDR3nt: TGTGCCAGTAGTATTGCTTACAATGAGCAGTTCTTC

j_gene: TRBJ2-1
d_gene: TRBD2
abundance: NA
v_gene: TRBV4-3
CDR3aa: CASSQDLAGGDNEQFF
CDR3nt: TGCGCCAGCAGCCAAGATCTAGCGGGAGGGGACAATGAGCAGTTCTTC

j_gene: TRBJ1-6
d_gene: NA
abundance: NA
v_gene: TRBV19
CDR3aa: CASSIRQGGSPLHF
CDR3nt: TGTGCCAGTAGTATTCGGCAGGGAGGTTCACCCCTCCACTTT

j_gene: TRBJ2-7
d_gene: TRBD2
abundance: NA
v_gene: TRBV5-1
CDR3aa: CASSTLAGQGEQYF
CDR3nt: TGCGCCAGCAGTACGCTAGCGGGGCAGGGGGAGCAGTACTTC

j_gene: TRBJ1-2
d_gene: NA
abundance: few
v_gene: TRBV7-8
CDR3aa: CASSFNSGTSYGYTF
CDR3nt: TGTGCCAGCAGCTTTAACTCCGGGACTTCATATGGCTACACCTTC

j_gene: TRBJ1-1
d_gene: NA
abundance: NA
v_gene: TRBV7-8
CDR3aa: CASRMVGFFTEAFF
CDR3nt: TGTGCCAGCAGAATGGTAGGATTCTTCACTGAAGCTTTCTTT

j_gene: TRBJ1-4
d_gene: NA
abundance: NA
v_gene: TRBV20-1
CDR3aa: CSAPIEKLFF
CDR3nt: TGCAGTGCCCCGATTGAAAAACTGTTTTTT

j_gene: TRBJ2-7
d_gene: TRBD2
abundance: many
v_gene: TRBV12-3/TRBV12-4
CDR3aa: CASRTAGRGSYEQYF
CDR3nt: TGTGCCAGCAGGACAGCCGGGAGGGGCTCCTACGAGCAGTACTTC

j_gene: TRBJ2-5
d_gene: TRBD1
abundance: many
v_gene: TRBV18
CDR3aa: CASSGTVGETQYF
CDR3nt: TGTGCCAGCTCGGGGACAGTAGGCGAGACCCAGTACTTC

j_gene: TRBJ2-4
d_gene: TRBD1
abundance: once
v_gene: TRBV4-1
CDR3aa: CASSGEQGIKNIQYF
CDR3nt: TGCGCCAGCAGCGGTGAACAGGGGATCAAAAACATTCAGTACTTC

j_gene: TRBJ2-3
d_gene: NA
abundance: many
v_gene: TRBV20-1
CDR3aa: CSARDLYGSGDTQYF
CDR3nt: TGCAGTGCTAGAGATCTCTACGGGAGCGGAGATACGCAGTATTTT

j_gene: TRBJ2-3
d_gene: NA
abundance: few
v_gene: TRBV6-1
CDR3aa: CASTSVRPSTDTQYF
CDR3nt: TGTGCCAGCACTAGCGTCCGCCCTAGCACAGATACGCAGTATTTT

j_gene: TRBJ2-7
d_gene: NA
abundance: many
v_gene: TRBV6-1
CDR3aa: CASSFLGPTYEQYF
CDR3nt: TGTGCCAGCAGTTTCTTGGGACCTACCTACGAGCAGTACTTC

j_gene: TRBJ1-4
d_gene: NA
abundance: many
v_gene: TRBV24-1
CDR3aa: CATSRDANEKLFF
CDR3nt: TGTGCCACCAGTCGTGACGCTAATGAAAAACTGTTTTTT

j_gene: TRBJ1-5
d_gene: NA
abundance: NA
v_gene: TRBV12-5
CDR3aa: CASGLTSGDQPQHF
CDR3nt: TGTGCTAGTGGTTTAACATCGGGTGATCAGCCCCAGCATTTT

j_gene: TRBJ1-1
d_gene: NA
abundance: NA
v_gene: TRBV6-5
CDR3aa: CASSYSYTVNTEAFF
CDR3nt: TGTGCCAGCAGTTACTCTTATACAGTGAACACTGAAGCTTTCTTT

j_gene: TRBJ2-7
d_gene: TRBD2
abundance: few
v_gene: TRBV5-1
CDR3aa: CASSFRTGGLAGGNHEQYF
CDR3nt: TGCGCCAGCAGCTTCCGGACGGGAGGACTAGCGGGAGGGAACCACGAGCAGTACTTC

j_gene: TRBJ2-1
d_gene: TRBD2
abundance: many
v_gene: TRBV7-9
CDR3aa: CASIIWRTSGLYNEQFF
CDR3nt: TGTGCCAGCATCATCTGGCGTACTAGCGGGCTTTACAATGAGCAGTTCTTC

j_gene: TRBJ1-2
d_gene: TRBD1
abundance: many
v_gene: TRBV20-1
CDR3aa: CSARDQTGFSYGYTF
CDR3nt: TGCAGTGCTAGAGATCAGACAGGGTTTAGCTATGGCTACACCTTC

j_gene: TRBJ1-1
d_gene: NA
abundance: many
v_gene: TRBV12-3/TRBV12-4
CDR3aa: CASSFRGLGREAFF
CDR3nt: TGTGCCAGCAGTTTTCGGGGTTTGGGACGAGAAGCTTTCTTT

j_gene: TRBJ2-5
d_gene: NA
abundance: many
v_gene: TRBV12-3/TRBV12-4
CDR3aa: CASSLIGGDDEETQYF
CDR3nt: TGTGCCAGCAGCCTCATCGGCGGGGATGATGAAGAGACCCAGTACTTC

j_gene: TRBJ2-1
d_gene: TRBD2
abundance: NA
v_gene: TRBV7-9
CDR3aa: CASSLSGLAGSEQFF
CDR3nt: TGTGCCAGCAGCCTATCGGGACTAGCGGGCTCTGAGCAGTTCTTC

j_gene: TRBJ1-5
d_gene: NA
abundance: few
v_gene: TRBV9
CDR3aa: CASSGQEDQPQHF
CDR3nt: TGTGCCAGCAGCGGACAGGAGGATCAGCCCCAGCATTTT

j_gene: TRBJ1-2
d_gene: NA
abundance: NA
v_gene: TRBV4-3
CDR3aa: CASRQETGNYGYTF
CDR3nt: TGCGCCAGCAGACAAGAAACAGGGAACTATGGCTACACCTTC

j_gene: TRBJ1-1
d_gene: TRBD1
abundance: many
v_gene: TRBV12-3/TRBV12-4
CDR3aa: CASSPGQGVSEAFF
CDR3nt: TGTGCCAGCAGCCCAGGACAGGGGGTCTCTGAAGCTTTCTTT

j_gene: TRBJ2-7
d_gene: TRBD1
abundance: few
v_gene: TRBV9
CDR3aa: CASSAGQGGFYEQYF
CDR3nt: TGTGCCAGCAGCGCGGGACAGGGAGGGTTCTACGAGCAGTACTTC

j_gene: TRBJ2-2
d_gene: NA
abundance: NA
v_gene: TRBV6-1
CDR3aa: CASTTQDSTSTGELFF
CDR3nt: TGTGCCAGCACCACTCAGGACTCCACGAGCACCGGGGAGCTGTTTTTT

j_gene: TRBJ2-7
d_gene: NA
abundance: NA
v_gene: TRBV6-1
CDR3aa: CASSPQPGVSYEQYF
CDR3nt: TGTGCCAGCAGCCCACAGCCCGGGGTCTCCTACGAGCAGTACTTC

j_gene: TRBJ1-1
d_gene: NA
abundance: many
v_gene: TRBV7-8
CDR3aa: CASSHTGLPLVPEAFF
CDR3nt: TGTGCCAGCAGTCATACGGGACTTCCTTTAGTACCTGAAGCTTTCTTT

j_gene: TRBJ1-3
d_gene: NA
abundance: NA
v_gene: TRBV28
CDR3aa: CASSLWGPFSGNTTYF
CDR3nt: TGTGCCAGCAGTTTATGGGGACCTTTCTCTGGAAACACCACATATTTT

j_gene: TRBJ2-1
d_gene: TRBD1
abundance: many
v_gene: TRBV7-3
CDR3aa: CASSLNRGSGQFF
CDR3nt: TGTGCCAGCAGCTTAAACAGGGGTTCAGGGCAGTTCTTC

j_gene: TRBJ2-1
d_gene: TRBD2
abundance: NA
v_gene: TRBV11-3
CDR3aa: CASSWGTSGSLNEQFF
CDR3nt: TGTGCCAGCAGCTGGGGGACTAGCGGGAGTTTGAATGAGCAGTTCTTC

j_gene: TRBJ1-2
d_gene: NA
abundance: few
v_gene: TRBV30
CDR3aa: CACTLPYRSWNQGYGYTF
CDR3nt: TGTGCCTGTACCTTACCATACAGGTCGTGGAACCAGGGCTATGGCTACACCTTC

j_gene: TRBJ2-7
d_gene: NA
abundance: many
v_gene: TRBV5-5
CDR3aa: CASSFQGAYEQYF
CDR3nt: TGTGCCAGCAGTTTCCAGGGAGCCTACGAGCAGTACTTC